This is a list of T cell receptor beta chains from one sample in a study of PD-1 blockade in mismatch repair-deficient tumors. Only in-frame clones appear in the TCRdb table, and some are missing; sequencing was by immunoSEQ multiplex PCR. The sample holds 60,000 to 75,000 clones, approximately 88% seen once. The sample consisted of peripheral blood, taken 52 weeks after starting pembrolizumab. Source of these receptors: an adult with mismatch repair-deficient cancer. Each CDR3 is given with its conserved first and last residue.

v_call,j_call,cdr3_aa
TRBV4-1,TRBJ2-1,CASSQGAWRLAGVKGSIEQFF
TRBV10-2,TRBJ2-6,CASSSTDRAGANVLTF
TRBV4-1,TRBJ2-1,CASSLGDSNYNEQFF
TRBV18,TRBJ1-5,CASSPPRQGAYAPQHF
TRBV28,TRBJ2-7,CASSFLGDRGSYEQYF
TRBV4-2,TRBJ2-3,CASSQDHWRGTDTQYF
TRBV7-6,TRBJ2-2,CASSSLAGTSGNTGELFF
TRBV10-1,TRBJ2-7,CASSESGYEQYF